Sequencing of this T cell receptor (beta chain) was carried out in a study of blood T cell repertoires in COVID-19. For the study at large: COVID-19 samples, acute and convalescent, were from the United States, Italy and Spain.

The table came from immunoSEQ multiplex PCR; TCRdb's copy has only in-frame clones and leaves some out. Among around 150,000 clones, approximately 88% were seen once, and the ten largest hold under 12%. The V gene's germline CDR1 is SGDLS and CDR2 YYNGEE. The CDR3 loop spans 17 amino acids. Trimming left V 0 bases short and J 4 bases short, with 17 bases between. The chain carries TRBV9 and TRBJ2-1; D is possibly TRBD2 (5 bases). What was sequenced was peripheral blood. The TCR sequence derives from a man between 60 and 75 years old with active or convalescent COVID-19. CDR3 bases: TGTGCCAGCAGCGTAGTGGACTCCCCTGCGGGTTACAATGAGCAGTTCTTC. Translated: CASSVVDSPAGYNEQFF.